This TCR beta chain was captured by sequencing in a study of response to subunit inactivated influenza vaccine. MiXCR was run by TCRdb on the RT-PCR reads, yielding one entry per CDR3 protein. Here the sample spans more than 450,000 distinct CDR3 sequences, 10% to 12% being singletons. The V end lost 5 bases, the J end lost 4 bases, and 13 bases lay between the germline ends. The CDR3 length is 14 residues. CDR1 and CDR2 (germline): SGHTA, FQGTGA. This clonotype has a handful of counts. The sample also formed part of further work on T cells expressing NK-cell markers. That paper adds: UMI-tagged 5'RACE template switching yielded the TCR beta cDNA. The authors derived TCR beta repertoires from sorted CD3+CD56+NKG2C+, CD3+CD56+NKG2C- and CD3+CD56-NKG2C+ T cells. Dominant NKG2C+ clonotypes accounted for about 1.0-8% of CD8+ T cells in several donors. Similarly, these clonotypes led the CD3+CD56-NKG2C+ fraction as well in four donors.

This receptor was identified in a man aged 45-60 years who received an inactivated influenza vaccine. The sample here was PBMCs from blood, taken on the day of vaccination. The J gene is TRBJ2-3, the V gene TRBV7-3, with D possibly matching TRBD1 (6 bases). The CDR3 DNA is TGTGCCAGCAGCATAGCCGGACAGCCAGATACGCAGTATTTT. Amino acids: CASSIAGQPDTQYF.